Listed here is a single TCR beta chain. Its specificity is unknown. The data derive from a study of monozygotic twins with inflammatory bowel disease. CDR1 is PRHDT and CDR2 is FYEKMQ in the germline V gene (reference sequence). CDR3 size: 15 residues. The input for each TCR library was around 3,200 ng of total RNA. Two nested PCRs, of roughly 15 and 9 cycles, processed TCRalpha and TCRbeta cDNA. With the 5' RACE reads reprocessed, TCRdb shows one record per CDR3 protein and no DNA. The sample table sets out approximately 210,000 distinct CDR3 sequences. Study results and caveats: Immunosuppressive treatments were not uniform, and this may have added variability to patient repertoires. With others, IBD patients shared fewer clonotypes than healthy twins did, especially with disease activity.

V usage is TRBV13 and J usage is TRBJ2-7; TCRdb reports TRBD1, a call that lacks DNA to check it against. This sequence originates from a human donor with ulcerative colitis or Crohn's disease, or a healthy co-twin of an affected twin (not recorded which). Sequencing was carried out using blood. The CDR3: CASSQTGTPSYEQYF.